The T cell receptor (beta chain) described here comes from a study of radiation and T cells in renal cell carcinoma. Sample time point: baseline pretreatment blood. The treatment was: 15 Gy SBRT to primary tumor, nephrectomy 4 weeks later. After SBRT, blood was collected at 2 and 4 weeks, plus baseline. Generated by immunoSEQ multiplex PCR, the TCRdb table keeps only in-frame clones and is missing some. The data show around 160,000 clones, with around 89% seen just once and around 4.4% held by the top ten. Germline CDR1 reads LNHDA; CDR2 reads SQIVND (reference sequence). V gave up 9 bases and J gave up 2 bases, with 16 bases separating them. The CDR3 has 14 amino acids.

This clonotype originated in a woman in her 70s with renal cell carcinoma. The chain employs TRBV19 and TRBJ2-5, with D perhaps matching TRBD1 (6 bases). The input for sequencing was blood, taken from a patient whose treatment included radiotherapy and nephrectomy. The CDR3 bases are TGTGCCAGCAACGCCGGGACATTACAAGAGACCCAGTACTTC. It is translated as CASNAGTLQETQYF.